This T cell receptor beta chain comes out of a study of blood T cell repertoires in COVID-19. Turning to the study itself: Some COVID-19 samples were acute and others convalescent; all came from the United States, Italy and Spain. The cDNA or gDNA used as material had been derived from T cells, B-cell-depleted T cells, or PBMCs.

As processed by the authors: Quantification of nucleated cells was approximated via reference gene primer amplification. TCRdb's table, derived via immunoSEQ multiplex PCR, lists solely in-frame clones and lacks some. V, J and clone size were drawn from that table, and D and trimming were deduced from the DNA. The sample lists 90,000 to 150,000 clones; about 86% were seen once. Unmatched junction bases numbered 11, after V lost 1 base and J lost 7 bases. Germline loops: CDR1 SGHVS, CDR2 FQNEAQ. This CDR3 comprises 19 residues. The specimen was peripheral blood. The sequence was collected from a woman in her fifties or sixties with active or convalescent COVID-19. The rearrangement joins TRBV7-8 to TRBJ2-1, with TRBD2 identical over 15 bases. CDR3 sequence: CASSLVQAKGLAGGNEQFF. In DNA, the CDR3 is TGTGCCAGCAGCTTAGTGCAGGCTAAGGGACTAGCGGGAGGAAATGAGCAGTTCTTC.